Below are 11 T cell receptor beta chains sequenced from a single sample in a study of T cell responses to AZD1222 COVID-19 vaccine. Method: immunoSEQ multiplex PCR; TCRdb's copy keeps in-frame clones and lacks some. The sample records approximately 130,000 clones, approximately 91% being singletons. This specimen consisted of peripheral blood, obtained on day 0 of AZD1222 vaccination. These receptors all come from an adult in good health.

This chain uses TRBV3-1 (or the pseudogene TRBV3-2) with TRBJ1-3, with 7 bases matching TRBD1. The CDR3 has 16 amino acids. After removal of 3 bases from V and 2 bases from J, the junction contained 7 bases not matched to a gene. The germline V gene has CDR1 LGHDT and CDR2 YNNKEL (reference sequence). The CDR3 nucleotides are TGTGCCAGCAGCCAGGCGGGGACAGTCCCTGGAAACACCATATATTTT. Translating it yields CASSQAGTVPGNTIYF.

V gene TRBV27 combines with J gene TRBJ1-1; the match to TRBD1 covers 9 bases. The CDR3 runs to 14 residues. V shed 5 bases, J shed 4 bases, and the junction held 5 bases outside the gene matches. Germline V gene sequence: CDR1 MNHEY, CDR2 SMNVEV (reference sequence). Here the CDR3 reads CASSRQGVFTEAFF. DNA of the CDR3: TGTGCCAGCAGTCGACAGGGGGTCTTCACTGAAGCTTTCTTT.

In DNA form, the CDR3 reads TGTGCCAGCTCAGGCGGTGCGTCAGCCTATGGCTACACCTTC. Its translation: CASSGGASAYGYTF. This chain joins TRBV6-1 and TRBJ1-2; D call uncertain. Germline lookup yields CDR1 MNHNS and CDR2 SASEGT. The V end was cut by 8 bases, the J end by 4 bases, with 17 bases between. This CDR3 has 14 residues.

V usage is TRBV20-1 and J usage is TRBJ1-1; D is unclear. The germline V gene encodes CDR1 DFQATT and CDR2 SNEGSKA (reference sequence). V lost 5 bases and J 11 bases, leaving 15 bases between the germline ends. The CDR3 sequence is 11 residues long. The CDR3 here is CSASFNLGAFF. As DNA, the CDR3 is TGCAGTGCTTCTTTTAACTTGGGCGCTTTCTTT.

This chain joins TRBV6-5 and TRBJ1-2; the D is unclear. Germline-derived CDR1 and CDR2 are MNHEY and SVGAGI. Trimming pared 2 bases from V and 7 bases from J, leaving 5 bases between. This CDR3 spans 11 amino acids. Here the CDR3 DNA reads TGTGCCAGCAGTTACGGCTCTGGCTACACCTTC. The encoded protein is CASSYGSGYTF.

This chain joins TRBV21-1 and TRBJ2-7; the table's D call TRBD2 went unverified against the DNA. TRBV21-1 is given as a pseudogene. CDR3 length: 12 amino acids. The CDR3 loop reads CASSIRDYEQYF. As DNA, the CDR3 is TGTGCCAGCAGCATCCGGGACTACGAGCAGTACTTC.

This sequence joins TRBV3-1 (or the pseudogene TRBV3-2) and TRBJ2-3, with 10 bases matching TRBD2. This CDR3 contains 20 residues. Germline trimming cut 1 base from V and 1 base from J; bases unmatched to any gene: 14. The germline CDR1 and CDR2 sequences are LGHDT and YNNKEL (reference sequence). In DNA form, the CDR3 reads TGTGCCAGCAGCCAAGCTGGTAGCGGGGGGTTGATGCCCGGCACAGATACGCAGTATTTT. It specifies CASSQAGSGGLMPGTDTQYF.

The chain links TRBV6-1 to TRBJ2-5, with TRBD1 matching over 11 bases. The CDR3 loop spans 16 amino acids. CDR1 MNHNS and CDR2 SASEGT come from the germline V gene. The V segment lost 3 bases and the J segment 5 bases; nucleotides outside the gene matches: 8. CDR3 bases: TGTGCCAGCAGTGATTGGGGACAGGGGGGTTGGGAGACCCAGTACTTC. Translating gives CASSDWGQGGWETQYF.

The rearrangement links TRBV7-9 to TRBJ1-6, with 8 bases lining up with TRBD1. CDR3 length: 15 amino acids. Germline-derived CDR1 and CDR2 are SEHNR and FQNEAQ (reference sequence). Trimming took 3 bases from V and 14 from J; bases not matched to a gene: 12. CDR3 DNA: TGTGCCAGCAGCTTGGAACAGGGGGTGGCGGGCACCCTCCACTTT. Residues: CASSLEQGVAGTLHF.

The rearrangement uses TRBV5-1 and TRBJ2-7; D remains unclear. The CDR3 runs 14 residues. Looked up from germline, CDR1 is SGHRS and CDR2 is YFSETQ. Trimming removed 3 bases at V and 2 bases at J, with 12 bases between. This CDR3 is CASSSDTGPYEQYF. The CDR3 DNA reads as TGCGCCAGCAGCTCTGACACGGGCCCCTACGAGCAGTACTTC.

The CDR3 DNA is TGTGCCAGCAGCTTAGATCAGTTCGGGGAGCTGTTTTTT. It translates to CASSLDQFGELFF. The chain is built from TRBV7-3 and TRBJ2-2; D gene uncertain. CDR3 size: 13 residues. Germline-derived CDR1 and CDR2 are SGHTA and FQGTGA. Trimming stripped 2 bases from V and 7 bases from J, with 8 bases between.